This T cell receptor (beta chain) is drawn from a study of cytomegalovirus exposure and HLA in healthy donors. Study information: For the approximately 430 genotyped donors, about 79% fell within the Caucasian-associated ancestry cluster.

Primers included in the PCR were 60 Vbeta and 13 Jbeta primers. Source study methods: A later analysis tallied approximately 87 million unique TCR beta chains, around 11 million of them shared. TCRdb keeps only in-frame clones here, not all; method: immunoSEQ multiplex PCR. That table is the source of V, J and clone size, and D and trimming were worked out from the DNA. Among roughly 120,000 clones listed, 74% were seen once. This clone has only a few counts. The V gene lost 6 bases and the J gene lost 3 bases, with 12 bases spanning the gap. The V gene's germline CDR1 is MNHEY and CDR2 SVGAGI. This CDR3 is 14 amino acids long.

The sequenced sample consisted of PBMCs. The chain employs TRBV6-5 and TRBJ1-3; D is undetermined. This receptor was identified in a woman aged 50 to 65 in good health and CMV-seropositive. CDR3 amino acids: CASRRTSDGNTIYF. The DNA of the CDR3 is TGTGCCAGCAGACGGACTTCTGATGGAAACACCATATATTTT.